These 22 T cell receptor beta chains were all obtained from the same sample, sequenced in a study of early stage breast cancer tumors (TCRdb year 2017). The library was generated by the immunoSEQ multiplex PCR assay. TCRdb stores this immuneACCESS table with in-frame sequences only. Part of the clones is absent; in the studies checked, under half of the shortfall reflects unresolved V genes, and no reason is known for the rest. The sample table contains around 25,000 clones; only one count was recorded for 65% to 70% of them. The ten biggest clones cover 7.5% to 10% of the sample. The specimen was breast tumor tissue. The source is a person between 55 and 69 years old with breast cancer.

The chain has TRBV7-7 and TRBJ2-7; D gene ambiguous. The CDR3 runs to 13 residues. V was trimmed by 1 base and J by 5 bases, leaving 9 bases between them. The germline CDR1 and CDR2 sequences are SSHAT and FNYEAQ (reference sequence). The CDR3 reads CASSLGSRNEQYF. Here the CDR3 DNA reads TGTGCCAGCAGCTTAGGCTCTAGAAACGAGCAGTACTTC.

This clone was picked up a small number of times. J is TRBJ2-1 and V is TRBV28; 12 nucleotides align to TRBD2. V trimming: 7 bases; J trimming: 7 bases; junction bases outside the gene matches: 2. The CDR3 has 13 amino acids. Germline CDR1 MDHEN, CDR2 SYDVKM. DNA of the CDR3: TGTGCCAGCAAGGGACTAGCGGGTAATGAGCAGTTCTTC. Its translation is CASKGLAGNEQFF.

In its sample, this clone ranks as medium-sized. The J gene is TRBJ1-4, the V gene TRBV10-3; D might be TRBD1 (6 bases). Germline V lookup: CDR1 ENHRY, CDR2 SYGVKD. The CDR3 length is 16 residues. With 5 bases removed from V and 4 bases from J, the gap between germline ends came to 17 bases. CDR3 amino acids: CAISKEQGRNNEKLFF. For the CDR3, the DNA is TGTGCCATCAGTAAGGAACAGGGTCGGAATAATGAAAAACTGTTTTTT.

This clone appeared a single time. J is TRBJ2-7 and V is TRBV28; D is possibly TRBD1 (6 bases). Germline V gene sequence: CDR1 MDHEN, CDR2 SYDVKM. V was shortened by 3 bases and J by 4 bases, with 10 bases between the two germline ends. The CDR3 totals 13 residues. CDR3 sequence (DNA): TGTGCCAGCAGTTTGGGGACATTTTACGAGCAGTACTTC. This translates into CASSLGTFYEQYF.

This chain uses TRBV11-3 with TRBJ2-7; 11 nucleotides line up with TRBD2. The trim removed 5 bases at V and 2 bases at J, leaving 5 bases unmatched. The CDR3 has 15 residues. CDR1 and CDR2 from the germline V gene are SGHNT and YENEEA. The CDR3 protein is CASSPTSGRPYEQYF. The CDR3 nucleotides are TGTGCCAGCAGCCCCACTAGCGGGAGACCCTACGAGCAGTACTTC.

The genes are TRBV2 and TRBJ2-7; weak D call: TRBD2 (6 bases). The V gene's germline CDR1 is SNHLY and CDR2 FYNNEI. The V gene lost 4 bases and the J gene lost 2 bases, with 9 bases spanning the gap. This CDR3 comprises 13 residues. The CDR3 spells CASSASVAYEQYF. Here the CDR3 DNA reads TGTGCCAGCAGTGCTAGCGTCGCCTACGAGCAGTACTTC.

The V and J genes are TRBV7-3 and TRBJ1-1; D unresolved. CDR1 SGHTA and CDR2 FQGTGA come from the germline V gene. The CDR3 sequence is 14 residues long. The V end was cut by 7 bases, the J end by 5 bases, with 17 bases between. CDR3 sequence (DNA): TGTGCCAGCACCCAAGATGCCAGTGCTACTGAAGCTTTCTTT. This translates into CASTQDASATEAFF.

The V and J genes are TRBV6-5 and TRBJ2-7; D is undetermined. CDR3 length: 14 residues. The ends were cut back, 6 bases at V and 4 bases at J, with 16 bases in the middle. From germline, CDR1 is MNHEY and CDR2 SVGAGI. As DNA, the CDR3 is TGTGCCAGCAGCCCGGAGAGCAGTCTTTACGAGCAGTACTTC. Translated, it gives CASSPESSLYEQYF.

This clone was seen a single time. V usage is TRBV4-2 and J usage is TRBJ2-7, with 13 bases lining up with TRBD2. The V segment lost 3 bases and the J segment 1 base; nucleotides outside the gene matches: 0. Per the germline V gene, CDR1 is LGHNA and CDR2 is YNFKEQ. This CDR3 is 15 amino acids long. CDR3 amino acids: CASSQGLAGSYEQYF. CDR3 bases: TGTGCCAGCAGCCAGGGACTAGCGGGATCCTACGAGCAGTACTTC.

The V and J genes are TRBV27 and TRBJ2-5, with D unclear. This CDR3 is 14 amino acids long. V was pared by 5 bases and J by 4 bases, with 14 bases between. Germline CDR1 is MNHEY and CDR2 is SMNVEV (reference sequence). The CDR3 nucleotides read TGTGCCAGCAGTCCCCACAGTTACGGAGAGACCCAGTACTTC. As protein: CASSPHSYGETQYF.

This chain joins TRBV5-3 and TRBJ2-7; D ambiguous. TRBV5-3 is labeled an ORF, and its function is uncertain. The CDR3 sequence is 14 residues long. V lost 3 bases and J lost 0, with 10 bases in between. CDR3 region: CARSWQDTSYEQYF. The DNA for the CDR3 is TGTGCCAGAAGCTGGCAGGATACCTCCTACGAGCAGTACTTC.

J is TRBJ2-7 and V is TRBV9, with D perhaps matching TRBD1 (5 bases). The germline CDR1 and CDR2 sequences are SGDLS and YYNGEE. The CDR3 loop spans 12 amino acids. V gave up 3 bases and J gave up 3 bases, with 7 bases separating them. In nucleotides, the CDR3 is TGTGCCAGCAGCGCCACAGGCTACGAGCAGTACTTC. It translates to CASSATGYEQYF.

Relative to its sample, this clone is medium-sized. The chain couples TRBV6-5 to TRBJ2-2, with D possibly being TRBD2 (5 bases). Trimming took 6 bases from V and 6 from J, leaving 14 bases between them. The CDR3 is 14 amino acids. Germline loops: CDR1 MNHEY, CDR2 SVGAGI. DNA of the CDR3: TGTGCCAGCAGGCCCGGGATCGCCTCCGGGGAGCTGTTTTTT. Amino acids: CASRPGIASGELFF.

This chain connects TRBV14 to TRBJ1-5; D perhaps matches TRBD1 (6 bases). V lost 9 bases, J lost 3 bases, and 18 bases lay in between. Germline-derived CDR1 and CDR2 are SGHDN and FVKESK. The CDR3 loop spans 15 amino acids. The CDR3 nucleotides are TGTGCCAGGTCCCCCCACAGGGATGACAATCAGCCCCAGCATTTT. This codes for CARSPHRDDNQPQHF.

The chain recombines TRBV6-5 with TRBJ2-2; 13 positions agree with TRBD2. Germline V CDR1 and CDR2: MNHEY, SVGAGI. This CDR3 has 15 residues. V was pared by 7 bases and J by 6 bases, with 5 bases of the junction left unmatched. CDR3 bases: TGTGCCAGCAAGACTAGCGGGAGGTTCCCCGGGGAGCTGTTTTTT. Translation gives CASKTSGRFPGELFF.

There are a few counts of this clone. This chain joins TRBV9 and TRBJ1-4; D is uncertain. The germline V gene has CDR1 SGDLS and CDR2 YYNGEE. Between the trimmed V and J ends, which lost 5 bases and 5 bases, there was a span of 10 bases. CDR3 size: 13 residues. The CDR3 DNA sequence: TGTGCCAGCAGGGCAGGATCCAATGAAAAACTGTTTTTT. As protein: CASRAGSNEKLFF.

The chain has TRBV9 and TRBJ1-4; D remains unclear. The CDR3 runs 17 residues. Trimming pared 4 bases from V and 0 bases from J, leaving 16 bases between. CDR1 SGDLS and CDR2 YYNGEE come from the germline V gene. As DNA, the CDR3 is TGTGCCAGCAGCACTCAACCCCCGGGTTCAACTAATGAAAAACTGTTTTTT. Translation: CASSTQPPGSTNEKLFF.

The CDR3 sequence is CASSALARISGELFF. CDR3 nucleotides: TGTGCCAGCAGCGCCTTGGCCCGAATCTCCGGGGAGCTGTTTTTT. The rearrangement joins TRBV11-3 to TRBJ2-2, with D uncertain. The CDR3 runs 15 residues. Trimming cost V 5 bases and J 6 bases, with 16 bases left between them. Germline V CDR1 and CDR2: SGHNT, YENEEA.

The CDR3 loop reads CASSLVTGDTEAFF. CDR3 DNA sequence: TGTGCCAGCAGCTTGGTCACAGGGGACACTGAAGCTTTCTTT. The chain is built from TRBV5-5 and TRBJ1-1; 7 bases map to TRBD1. Germline-derived CDR1 and CDR2 are SGHKS and YYEKEE (reference sequence). This CDR3 region has 14 residues. The ends lost 0 bases at V and 3 bases at J; junction bases unmatched: 2.

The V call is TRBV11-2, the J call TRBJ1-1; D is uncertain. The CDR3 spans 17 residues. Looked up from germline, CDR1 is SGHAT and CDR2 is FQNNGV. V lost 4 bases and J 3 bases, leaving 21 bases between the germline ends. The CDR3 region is CASSSGVSGFGDTEAFF. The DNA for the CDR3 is TGTGCCAGCAGCTCCGGCGTATCGGGGTTCGGCGACACTGAAGCTTTCTTT.

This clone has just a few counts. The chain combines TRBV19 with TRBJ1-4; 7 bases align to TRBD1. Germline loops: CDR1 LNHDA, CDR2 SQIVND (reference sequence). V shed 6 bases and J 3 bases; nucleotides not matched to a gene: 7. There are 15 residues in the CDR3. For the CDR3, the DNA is TGTGCCAGTAGGTACCGGGACAGCCCTAATGAAAAACTGTTTTTT. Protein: CASRYRDSPNEKLFF.

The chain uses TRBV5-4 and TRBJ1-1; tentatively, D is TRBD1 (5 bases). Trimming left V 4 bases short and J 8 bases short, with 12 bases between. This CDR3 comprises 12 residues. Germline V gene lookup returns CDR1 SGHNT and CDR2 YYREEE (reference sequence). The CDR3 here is CASSTKDREAFF. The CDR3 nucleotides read TGTGCCAGCAGCACTAAAGACAGAGAAGCTTTCTTT.